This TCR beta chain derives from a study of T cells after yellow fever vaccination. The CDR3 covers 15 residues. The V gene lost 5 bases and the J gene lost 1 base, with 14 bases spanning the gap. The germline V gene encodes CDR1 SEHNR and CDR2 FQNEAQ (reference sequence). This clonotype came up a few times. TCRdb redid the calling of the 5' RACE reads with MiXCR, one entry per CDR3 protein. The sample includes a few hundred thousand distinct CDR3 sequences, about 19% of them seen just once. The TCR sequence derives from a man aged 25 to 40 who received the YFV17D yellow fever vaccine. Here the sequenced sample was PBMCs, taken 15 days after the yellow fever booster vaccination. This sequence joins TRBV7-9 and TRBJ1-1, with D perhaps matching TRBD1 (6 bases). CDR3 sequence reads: CASSPRTAKNTEAFF. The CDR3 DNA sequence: TGTGCCAGCAGCCCTCGGACAGCGAAGAACACTGAAGCTTTCTTT. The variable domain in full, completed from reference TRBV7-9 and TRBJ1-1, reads DTGVSQNPRHKITKRGQNVTFRCDPISEHNRLYWYRQTLGQGPEFLTYFQNEAQLEKSRLLSDRFSAERPKGSFSTLEIQRTEQGDSAMYLCASSPRTAKNTEAFFGQGTRLTVV.